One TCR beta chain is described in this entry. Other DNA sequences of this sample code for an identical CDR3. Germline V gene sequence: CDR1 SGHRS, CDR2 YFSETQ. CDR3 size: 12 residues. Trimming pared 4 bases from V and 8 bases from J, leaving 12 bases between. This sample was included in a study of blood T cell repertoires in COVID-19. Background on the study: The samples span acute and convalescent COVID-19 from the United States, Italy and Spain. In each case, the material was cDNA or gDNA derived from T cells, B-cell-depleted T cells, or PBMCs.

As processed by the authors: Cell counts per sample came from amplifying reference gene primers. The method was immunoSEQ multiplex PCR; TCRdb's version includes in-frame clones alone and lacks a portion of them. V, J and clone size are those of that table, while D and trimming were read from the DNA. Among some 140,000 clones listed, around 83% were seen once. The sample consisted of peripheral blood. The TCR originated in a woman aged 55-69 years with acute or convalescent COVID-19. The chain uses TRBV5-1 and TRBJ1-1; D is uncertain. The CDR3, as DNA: TGCGCCAGCAGCCCGGAGACTGGAGAAGCTTTCTTT. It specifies CASSPETGEAFF.